The TCR beta chain under discussion was sequenced for a study of T cell responses to AZD1222 COVID-19 vaccine. The table came from immunoSEQ multiplex PCR; TCRdb's copy has only in-frame clones and leaves some out. The sample includes 150,000 to 200,000 clones, 90% to 95% of them seen just once. CDR1 is SEHNR and CDR2 is FQNEAQ in the germline V gene (reference sequence). V was cut by 1 base and J by 4 bases, with 7 bases left in between. The CDR3 extends over 14 amino acids. This clone was seen once. This clonotype was sampled from an adult in good health. The specimen comprised peripheral blood, sampled on day 0 of AZD1222 vaccination. The V call is TRBV7-9, the J call TRBJ2-2, with D maybe TRBD2 (6 bases). The chain's CDR3 is CASSLVGGTGELFF. The CDR3 bases are TGTGCCAGCAGCTTAGTCGGGGGCACCGGGGAGCTGTTTTTT.